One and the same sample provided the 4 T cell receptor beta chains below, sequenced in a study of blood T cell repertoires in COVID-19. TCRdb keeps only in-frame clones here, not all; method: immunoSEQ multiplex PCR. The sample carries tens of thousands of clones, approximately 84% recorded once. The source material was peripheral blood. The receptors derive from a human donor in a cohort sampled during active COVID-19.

CDR3 protein: CASSVVEGWGYTF. CDR3 in DNA: TGTGCCAGCAGCGTAGTTGAGGGTTGGGGCTACACCTTC. This rearrangement joins TRBV9 to TRBJ1-2; D not resolved. V lost 0 bases to trimming and J lost 8 bases, with 11 bases between them. The CDR3 totals 13 residues. Germline V CDR1 and CDR2: SGDLS, YYNGEE.

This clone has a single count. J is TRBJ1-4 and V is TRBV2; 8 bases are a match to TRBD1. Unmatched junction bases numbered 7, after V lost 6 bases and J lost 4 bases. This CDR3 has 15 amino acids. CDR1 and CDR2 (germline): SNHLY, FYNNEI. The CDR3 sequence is CASSAQGAGNEKLFF. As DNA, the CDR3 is TGTGCCAGCAGCGCCCAGGGGGCGGGTAATGAAAAACTGTTTTTT.

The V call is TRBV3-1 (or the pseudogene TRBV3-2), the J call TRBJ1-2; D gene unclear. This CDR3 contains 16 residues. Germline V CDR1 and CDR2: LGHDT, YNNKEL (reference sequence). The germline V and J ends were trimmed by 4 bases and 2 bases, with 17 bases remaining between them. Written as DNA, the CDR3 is TGTGCCAGCAGCCCATTCGAGGGAGCCGTAAACTATGGCTACACCTTC. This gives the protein CASSPFEGAVNYGYTF.

The CDR3 spells CASSLSRGSTDTQYF. The CDR3 bases are TGTGCCAGCAGCCTGTCGCGGGGGAGCACAGATACGCAGTATTTT. The chain employs TRBV7-8 and TRBJ2-3; 7 bases align to TRBD2. V lost 5 bases, J lost 0 bases, and 5 bases stayed unmatched. The CDR3 length is 15 residues. Per the germline V gene, CDR1 is SGHVS and CDR2 is FQNEAQ. Combining the CDR3 with reference TRBV7-8 and TRBJ2-3 gives the whole variable domain GAGVSQSPRYKVAKRGQDVALRCDPISGHVSLFWYQQALGQGPEFLTYFQNEAQLDKSGLPSDRFFAERPEGSVSTLKIQRTQQEDSAVYLCASSLSRGSTDTQYFGPGTRLTVL.